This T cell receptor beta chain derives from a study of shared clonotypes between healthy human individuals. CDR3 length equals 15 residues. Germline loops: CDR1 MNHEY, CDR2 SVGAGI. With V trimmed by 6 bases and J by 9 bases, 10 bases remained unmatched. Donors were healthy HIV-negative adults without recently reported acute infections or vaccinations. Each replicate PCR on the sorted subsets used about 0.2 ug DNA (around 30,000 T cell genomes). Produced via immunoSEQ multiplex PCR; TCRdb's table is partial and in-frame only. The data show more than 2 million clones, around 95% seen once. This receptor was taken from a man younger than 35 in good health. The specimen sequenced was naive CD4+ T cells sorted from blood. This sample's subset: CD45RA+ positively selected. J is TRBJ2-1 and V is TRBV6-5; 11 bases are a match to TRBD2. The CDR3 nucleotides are TGTGCCAGCAGCCAATTAGCGGGGGGGCCGGGTGAGCAGTTCTTC. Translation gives CASSQLAGGPGEQFF.